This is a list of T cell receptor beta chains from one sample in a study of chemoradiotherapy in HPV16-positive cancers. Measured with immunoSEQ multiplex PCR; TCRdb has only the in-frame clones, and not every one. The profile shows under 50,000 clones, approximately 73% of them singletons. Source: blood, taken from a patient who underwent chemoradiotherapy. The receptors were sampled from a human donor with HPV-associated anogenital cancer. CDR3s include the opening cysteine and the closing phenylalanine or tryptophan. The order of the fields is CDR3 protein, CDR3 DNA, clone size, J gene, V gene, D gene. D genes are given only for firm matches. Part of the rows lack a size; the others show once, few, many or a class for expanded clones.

CDR3: CASGDRYNEQFF; DNA: TGCGCCAGCGGGGACCGTTACAATGAGCAGTTCTTC; size: -; J: TRBJ2-1; V: TRBV5-1; D: -
CDR3: CASSQPGQRLGTQYF; DNA: TGTGCCAGCAGTCAGCCGGGACAGAGGTTAGGGACCCAGTACTTC; size: -; J: TRBJ2-5; V: TRBV11-2; D: TRBD1
CDR3: CASSLGVRGDQPQHF; DNA: TGTGCCAGCAGTTTAGGGGTCCGGGGCGATCAGCCCCAGCATTTT; size: few; J: TRBJ1-5; V: TRBV27; D: -
CDR3: CASSSRQLPTTIYF; DNA: TGTGCCAGCAGCTCCAGACAGCTTCCGACAACCATATATTTT; size: once; J: TRBJ1-3; V: TRBV7-9; D: -
CDR3: CASSLPPSGGAETQYF; DNA: TGTGCCAGCAGCTTACCGCCTAGCGGGGGGGCGGAGACCCAGTACTTC; size: -; J: TRBJ2-5; V: TRBV7-9; D: TRBD2
CDR3: CASSFVQGANTEAFF; DNA: TGTGCCAGCAGCTTTGTCCAGGGCGCGAACACTGAAGCTTTCTTT; size: -; J: TRBJ1-1; V: TRBV5-6; D: -
CDR3: CASSSGTAAMNTEAFF; DNA: TGTGCCAGCAGCAGCGGGACAGCCGCTATGAACACTGAAGCTTTCTTT; size: -; J: TRBJ1-1; V: TRBV7-3; D: TRBD1
CDR3: CASSESDNEQFF; DNA: TGTGCCAGCAGCGAATCGGACAATGAGCAGTTCTTC; size: medium-sized; J: TRBJ2-1; V: TRBV9; D: -
CDR3: CASSYSQGLGGYTF; DNA: TGTGCCAGCAGTTACTCGCAAGGGCTGGGTGGCTACACCTTC; size: -; J: TRBJ1-2; V: TRBV6-5; D: -
CDR3: CSVGRTGIDGKLFF; DNA: TGCAGCGTTGGGAGGACAGGAATTGATGGGAAACTGTTTTTT; size: -; J: TRBJ1-4; V: TRBV29-1; D: TRBD1
CDR3: CASSPPLADTQYF; DNA: TGTGCCAGCAGCCCACCACTAGCAGATACGCAGTATTTT; size: -; J: TRBJ2-3; V: TRBV7-8; D: -
CDR3: CASSLLAGREQYF; DNA: TGTGCCAGCAGCTTACTAGCGGGCCGCGAGCAGTACTTC; size: -; J: TRBJ2-7; V: TRBV7-8; D: TRBD2
CDR3: CSAGHEKLFF; DNA: TGCAGCGCCGGACACGAAAAACTGTTTTTT; size: -; J: TRBJ1-4; V: TRBV29-1; D: -
CDR3: CASSHGGRGDYGYTF; DNA: TGTGCCAGCAGCCACGGAGGGAGAGGGGACTATGGCTACACCTTC; size: few; J: TRBJ1-2; V: TRBV4-2; D: -
CDR3: CASSPTGGSGNTIYF; DNA: TGTGCCAGCTCACCGACAGGCGGCTCTGGAAACACCATATATTTT; size: -; J: TRBJ1-3; V: TRBV18; D: -
CDR3: CSVERAGGETVGTQYF; DNA: TGCAGCGTGGAACGAGCGGGGGGCGAAACCGTTGGTACGCAGTATTTT; size: -; J: TRBJ2-3; V: TRBV29-1; D: TRBD2
CDR3: CASTPDSGYNTIYF; DNA: TGTGCCAGCACCCCTGATTCGGGGTACAACACCATATATTTT; size: once; J: TRBJ1-3; V: TRBV7-8; D: -
CDR3: CASRPTRSLGSTNYGYTF; DNA: TGTGCCAGTAGACCAACCCGGAGTTTGGGGTCTACTAACTATGGCTACACCTTC; size: -; J: TRBJ1-2; V: TRBV19; D: -
CDR3: CSVERDTSYGYTF; DNA: TGCAGCGTTGAAAGGGACACTTCCTATGGCTACACCTTC; size: -; J: TRBJ1-2; V: TRBV29-1; D: -
CDR3: CASSPGGGWTEAFF; DNA: TGTGCCAGCTCCCCTGGGGGGGGCTGGACTGAAGCTTTCTTT; size: -; J: TRBJ1-1; V: TRBV7-9; D: -
CDR3: CASGPEGTEAFF; DNA: TGTGCTAGTGGCCCAGAGGGAACTGAAGCTTTCTTT; size: -; J: TRBJ1-1; V: TRBV12-5; D: -
CDR3: CASSVDPGGDYGYTF; DNA: TGTGCCAGCAGCGTAGACCCAGGGGGCGACTATGGCTACACCTTC; size: few; J: TRBJ1-2; V: TRBV9; D: TRBD1
CDR3: CASSLVTGRETQYF; DNA: TGTGCCAGCAGCTTAGTAACAGGGCGGGAGACCCAGTACTTC; size: -; J: TRBJ2-5; V: TRBV7-2; D: -
CDR3: CASSISGISSYEQYF; DNA: TGTGCCAGTAGTATCTCCGGGATTAGCTCCTACGAGCAGTACTTC; size: -; J: TRBJ2-7; V: TRBV19; D: -
CDR3: CASSLAGATYEQYF; DNA: TGTGCCAGCAGCTTAGCGGGGGCGACCTACGAGCAGTACTTC; size: -; J: TRBJ2-7; V: TRBV5-4; D: TRBD2
CDR3: CAISVGDGAEAFF; DNA: TGTGCCATCAGTGTTGGGGACGGCGCTGAAGCTTTCTTT; size: once; J: TRBJ1-1; V: TRBV10-3; D: -
CDR3: CASIRDRSEKLFF; DNA: TGTGCCAGCATTCGGGACAGGAGCGAAAAACTGTTTTTT; size: few; J: TRBJ1-4; V: TRBV2; D: TRBD1